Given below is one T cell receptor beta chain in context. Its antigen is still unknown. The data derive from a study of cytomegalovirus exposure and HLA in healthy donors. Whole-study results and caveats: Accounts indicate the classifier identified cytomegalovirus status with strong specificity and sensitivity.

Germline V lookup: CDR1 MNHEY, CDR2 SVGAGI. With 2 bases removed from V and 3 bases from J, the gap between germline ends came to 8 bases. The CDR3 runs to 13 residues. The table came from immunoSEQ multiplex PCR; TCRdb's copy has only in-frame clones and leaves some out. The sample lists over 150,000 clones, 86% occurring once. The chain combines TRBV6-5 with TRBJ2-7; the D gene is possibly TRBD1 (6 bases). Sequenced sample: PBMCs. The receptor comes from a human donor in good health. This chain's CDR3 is CASSYGQSYEQYF. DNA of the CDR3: TGTGCCAGCAGTTACGGACAGAGCTACGAGCAGTACTTC.